A selection of T cell receptor beta chains follows, all from one sample in a study of T cells of healthy individuals. Via MiXCR, TCRdb re-called the 5' RACE reads, giving one row per CDR3 protein. This sample yields 100,000 or so distinct CDR3 sequences, of which 15% to 20% are seen a single time; 6.2% belongs to the top ten. Every receptor here comes from a human donor in good health. Both conserved end residues are part of each CDR3. A D gene is named only where the DNA matches it firmly. The size of a clone is reported for some rows only, either as once, few or many, or as a class for expanded clones.

cdr3_nt cdr3_aa j_call d_call v_call clone_size
TGTGCCAGCAGTCCCGGGACAGGGTACCCCCAGCATTTT CASSPGTGYPQHF TRBJ1-5 TRBD1 TRBV12-3/TRBV12-4 many
TGTGCCAGCAGCCCGCCCGAGGTTAGCACAGATACGCAGTATTTT CASSPPEVSTDTQYF TRBJ2-3 - TRBV3-1 few
TGTGCCAGCAGAACCGGGACACTGAGGACTGAAGCTTTCTTT CASRTGTLRTEAFF TRBJ1-1 - TRBV12-3/TRBV12-4 -
TGCGCCAGCAGCTGGGGGACCCAAGAGACCCAGTACTTC CASSWGTQETQYF TRBJ2-5 - TRBV5-1 -
TGCAGTGCTAGCCGTTTGCGCTGGGAGGGTCTGGGCACTGAAGCTTTCTTT CSASRLRWEGLGTEAFF TRBJ1-1 - TRBV20-1 many
TGCAGTGCTAGTCACCTAGCGGGGGACGGTGACGGCAATGAGCAGTTCTTC CSASHLAGDGDGNEQFF TRBJ2-1 TRBD2 TRBV20-1 many
TGTGCCAGCAGCCAATCCCCGACAGGAAGGCGGACCGGGGAGCTGTTTTTT CASSQSPTGRRTGELFF TRBJ2-2 - TRBV3-1 -
TGTGCCAGCAGAACCGGGACAGGGGATACGCAGTATTTT CASRTGTGDTQYF TRBJ2-3 TRBD1 TRBV6-2/TRBV6-3 -
TGCGCCAGCAGCCAAGGGCAGGGGCCTTACAATGAGCAGTTCTTC CASSQGQGPYNEQFF TRBJ2-1 - TRBV4-1 -
TGTGCCAGCAGTTCTCCAGAGACCCAGTACTTC CASSSPETQYF TRBJ2-5 - TRBV6-2/TRBV6-3 -
TGTGCCAGCAGCTTAAGAAGGAGGACAGGGAACGAGCAGTACTTC CASSLRRRTGNEQYF TRBJ2-7 TRBD1 TRBV5-6 -
TGCAGTGCTGAAGGACAGGGGGGTGCTGAAGCTTTCTTT CSAEGQGGAEAFF TRBJ1-1 TRBD1 TRBV20-1 many
TGCGCCAGCAGCCAAGATTGGGTCCGATCGGAAAAACTGTTTTTT CASSQDWVRSEKLFF TRBJ1-4 - TRBV4-3 many
TGTGCCAGCAGCTTTAGCGGGGAGTACACAGATACGCAGTATTTT CASSFSGEYTDTQYF TRBJ2-3 TRBD2 TRBV5-4 -
TGCGCCAGCAAAAAGGACAGGGGGAACAATCAGCCCCAGCATTTT CASKKDRGNNQPQHF TRBJ1-5 TRBD1 TRBV4-3 few
TGTGCCAGCCTCTGGGGCGGGGTAGCTTCCGGGGAGCTGTATTTT CASLWGGVASGELYF TRBJ2-2 - TRBV12-3/TRBV12-4 -
TGTGCCAGCAGTTACTCGATACGCGGGGGGGCTGAAAAACTGTTTTTT CASSYSIRGGAEKLFF TRBJ1-4 - TRBV6-5 -
TGTGCCATCAGGGACTCCATAGGGGCTGGGGCCAACGTCCTGACTTTC CAIRDSIGAGANVLTF TRBJ2-6 - TRBV10-3 -
TGTGCCAGCAGCGTAGGCCGATCACCCCTCCACTTT CASSVGRSPLHF TRBJ1-6 - TRBV9 -
TGCAGTGCTAGGGGGGGGTCCGGCTATGGCTACACCTTC CSARGGSGYGYTF TRBJ1-2 - TRBV20-1 -
TGCAGTGCTCGGACAGGGGCTAGGGCAAATACGCAGTATTTT CSARTGARANTQYF TRBJ2-3 TRBD1 TRBV20-1 -
TGCAGTGCTAGAGCCCTCGGTATCAGGTGGGCAGGGAGAAACACTGAAGCTTTCTTT CSARALGIRWAGRNTEAFF TRBJ1-1 - TRBV20-1 -
TGTGCCAGCAGCCGGGGGTTCTACGAGCAGTACTTC CASSRGFYEQYF TRBJ2-7 - TRBV28 -
- CASDSALYLCASSLTGETQYF TRBJ2-5 - TRBV5-1 few
TGTGCCAGCAGCGAGTTCTCCACCGGGGAGCTGTTTTTT CASSEFSTGELFF TRBJ2-2 - TRBV6-6 -
TGTGCCAGCAGCTCCCGGACTAGTTTGTGGGGTGATGAGCAGTTCTTC CASSSRTSLWGDEQFF TRBJ2-1 TRBD2 TRBV9 -
TGTGCCAGCAGCTTCCAACACGTGGGGTACACTGAAGCTTTCTTT CASSFQHVGYTEAFF TRBJ1-1 - TRBV7-9 few
TGTGCCAGCAGCAAAAAATGGGAAATGGAGGACAAGTCAACAGATACGCAGTATTTT CASSKKWEMEDKSTDTQYF TRBJ2-3 - TRBV21-1 -
TGTGCCAGCTCACCAGGACAGGGGGCGAGGGGACGCGAGCAGTACTTC CASSPGQGARGREQYF TRBJ2-7 TRBD1 TRBV18 many
TGTGCCAGCACCCGGGACACTGGCTACACCTTC CASTRDTGYTF TRBJ1-2 - TRBV2 -
TGCAGCGTTTACGGATACCTTACTAACTATGGCTACACCTTC CSVYGYLTNYGYTF TRBJ1-2 - TRBV29-1 many
TGTGCCAGCGGAGACCCTGACAGTCAAGAGACCCAGTACTTC CASGDPDSQETQYF TRBJ2-5 - TRBV27 -
TGTGCCAGCAGTTTCTCGACCTCCTACGAGCAGTACTTC CASSFSTSYEQYF TRBJ2-7 - TRBV28 -
TGTGCCAGCAGTGAAAGTCAGGGGGCAATTAAACATGAAGCTTTCTTT CASSESQGAIKHEAFF TRBJ1-1 TRBD1 TRBV25-1 -
TGCGCCAGCAGCGCCGGGACAGGAACCTACGAGCAGTACTTC CASSAGTGTYEQYF TRBJ2-7 TRBD1 TRBV5-1 few
TGCGCCAGCAGCCAAGATCGAGGGGTGCAGTTCTTC CASSQDRGVQFF TRBJ2-1 - TRBV4-3 many
TGCAGTGCGCGGGACAGGGTGGCCAAAAACATTCAGTACTTC CSARDRVAKNIQYF TRBJ2-4 TRBD1 TRBV20-1 few
TGTGCCAGCAGCCAAGCGACAGGGAGGAACTATGGCTACACCTTC CASSQATGRNYGYTF TRBJ1-2 TRBD1 TRBV4-2 few
TGTGCCAGCAGCTTAACAGATGGCTACACCTTC CASSLTDGYTF TRBJ1-2 - TRBV7-2 many
TGTGCCAGCTCACCGGACAGGTCGTTCTATGGCTACACCTTC CASSPDRSFYGYTF TRBJ1-2 TRBD1 TRBV18 many
TGTGCCAGCAGCCCGCGACCGGGACTTTCAGCTGATGAGCAGTTCTTC CASSPRPGLSADEQFF TRBJ2-1 - TRBV7-8 -
TGTGCCATCAAAGGACTAGCGGGGGCCTTCGGAGAGTCAGATACGCAGTATTTT CAIKGLAGAFGESDTQYF TRBJ2-3 TRBD2 TRBV10-3 -
TGTGCCAGCAGCTCACGTGTGCAGGGGGCGACAACCGGGGAGCTGTTTTTT CASSSRVQGATTGELFF TRBJ2-2 TRBD1 TRBV9 -
TGTGCCAGCAGCTTACGTACAGTCACCGGGGAGCTGTTTTTT CASSLRTVTGELFF TRBJ2-2 - TRBV7-2 few
TGTGCCAGCAGTTACTCTAAGGGCACCGGGGAGCTGTTTTTT CASSYSKGTGELFF TRBJ2-2 - TRBV6-2/TRBV6-3 -
TGTGCCAGCTCACCAAAGGGGAAGAACACTGAAGCTTTCTTT CASSPKGKNTEAFF TRBJ1-1 - TRBV18 many
TGCAGTGCTAGCACTAGCGGGGGGGCCTACAATGAGCAGTTCTTC CSASTSGGAYNEQFF TRBJ2-1 TRBD2 TRBV20-1 -
TGTGCCAGCAGTGAATCAGGCGGGAGGTACTACAATGAGCAGTTCTTC CASSESGGRYYNEQFF TRBJ2-1 TRBD2 TRBV2 many
TGTGCCAGTAGTTTGGTCCCCTTGGTTGGGGCTGGCTACACCTTC CASSLVPLVGAGYTF TRBJ1-2 - TRBV19 -
TGTGCCAGCAGTGTGGGTGTTGACACCGGGGAGCTGTTTTTT CASSVGVDTGELFF TRBJ2-2 - TRBV6-4 many